This passage covers 16 T cell receptor beta chains from one sample sequenced in a study of blood T cell repertoires in COVID-19. The repertoire was sequenced with immunoSEQ multiplex PCR; TCRdb's copy has only in-frame clones and lacks some. The sample includes 130,000 to 150,000 clones, around 84% of them seen just once. The specimen was peripheral blood. The receptors shown here come from a woman aged 50 to 60 in a cohort sampled during active or convalescent COVID-19.

The gene calls are TRBV10-3 and TRBJ2-3, with 10 bases lining up with TRBD2. J lost 1 base, V lost 5 bases, and 6 bases had no gene match. The CDR3 has 16 amino acids. Germline V lookup: CDR1 ENHRY, CDR2 SYGVKD. CDR3 sequence (DNA): TGTGCCATCAGTTCGTCCCTAGCGGGGGGCACAGATACGCAGTATTTT. Encoded protein: CAISSSLAGGTDTQYF.

The rearrangement links TRBV9 to TRBJ2-3; 10 bases agree with TRBD2. The germline gives CDR1 SGDLS, CDR2 YYNGEE. V trimming: 3 bases; J trimming: 4 bases; junction bases outside the gene matches: 5. The CDR3 has 15 residues. CDR3 amino acids: CASSATSGRSDTQYF. CDR3 nucleotides: TGTGCCAGCAGCGCGACTAGCGGGCGGTCAGATACGCAGTATTTT.

The chain recombines TRBV9 with TRBJ2-1, with 9 bases identical to TRBD1. Germline CDR1 SGDLS, CDR2 YYNGEE. CDR3 length: 14 amino acids. J lost 3 bases, V lost 3 bases, and 1 base had no gene match. This CDR3 is CASSAGQGYNEQFF. Written as DNA, the CDR3 is TGTGCCAGCAGCGCGGGACAGGGCTACAATGAGCAGTTCTTC.

The chain carries TRBV2 and TRBJ2-3; possible D gene TRBD1, 6 bases. With 6 bases removed from V and 2 bases from J, the gap between germline ends came to 15 bases. The CDR3 has 15 amino acids. CDR1 is SNHLY and CDR2 is FYNNEI in the germline V gene. The CDR3 protein is CASSRGQTNTDTQYF. CDR3 DNA sequence: TGTGCCAGCAGCCGTGGACAGACGAACACAGATACGCAGTATTTT.

The chain has TRBV19 and TRBJ1-5; D remains unclear. The V gene lost 4 bases and the J gene lost 6 bases, with 7 bases spanning the gap. CDR1 and CDR2 from the germline V gene are LNHDA and SQIVND (reference sequence). CDR3 size: 12 residues. CDR3 loop: CASSNLPQPQHF. The CDR3 nucleotides are TGTGCCAGTAGTAACTTGCCTCAGCCCCAGCATTTT.

This chain joins TRBV7-8 and TRBJ1-1, with 9 positions matching TRBD1. The trim removed 5 bases at V and 5 bases at J, leaving 12 bases unmatched. The CDR3 has 16 amino acids. CDR1 and CDR2 from the germline V gene are SGHVS and FQNEAQ. CDR3 coding DNA: TGTGCCAGCAGCGGAACCCCACAGGGGGCGTTAACTGAAGCTTTCTTT. Translated, it gives CASSGTPQGALTEAFF.

The chain uses TRBV6-4 and TRBJ2-1; 8 nucleotides line up with TRBD1. CDR1 is MRHNA, CDR2 SNTAGT, per germline. The CDR3 totals 15 residues. Trimming removed 6 bases from V and 7 bases from J; junction bases left unmatched: 11. CDR3 amino acids: CASSRLPDRVNEQFF. CDR3 nucleotide sequence: TGTGCCAGCAGCCGACTCCCGGACAGGGTGAATGAGCAGTTCTTC.

The rearrangement links TRBV7-2 to TRBJ2-2, with 9 nucleotides matching TRBD2. Trimming removed 7 bases from V and 8 bases from J; junction bases left unmatched: 14. The CDR3 runs 16 residues. Germline CDR1 SGHTA, CDR2 FQGNSA. The CDR3 loop is CASTFRGTSIPGELFF. CDR3 coding DNA: TGTGCCAGCACCTTCAGGGGGACTAGCATACCGGGGGAGCTGTTTTTT.

The CDR3 loop is CASSLAGLAAQYF. CDR3 DNA sequence: TGTGCCAGCAGTTTAGCGGGACTAGCGGCGCAGTATTTT. This sequence joins TRBV12-3 or TRBV12-4 and TRBJ2-3; 11 positions match TRBD2. The CDR3 length is 13 residues. Trimming at V came to 0 bases and at J to 10 bases, leaving 0 bases not matched to a gene.

The chain uses TRBV30 and TRBJ2-7; 9 bases line up with TRBD1. The junction had 10 bases not matched to a gene; V was cut back by 0 bases and J by 4 bases. The CDR3 has 16 residues. CDR1 and CDR2 (germline): GTSNPN, SVGIG (reference sequence). CDR3 amino acids: CAWSVQSTGGRYEQYF. DNA for the CDR3: TGTGCCTGGAGTGTACAGTCCACAGGGGGCAGGTACGAGCAGTACTTC. The full variable domain, completed using reference TRBV30 and TRBJ2-7, is SQTIHQWPATLVQPVGSPLSLECTVEGTSNPNLYWYRQAAGRGLQLLFYSVGIGQISSEVPQNLSASRPQDRQFILSSKKLLLSDSGFYLCAWSVQSTGGRYEQYFGPGTRLTVT.

The genes are TRBV3-1 (or the pseudogene TRBV3-2) and TRBJ2-2; D is unclear. V was shortened by 0 bases and J by 5 bases, with 7 bases between the two germline ends. The CDR3 contains 14 residues. CDR1 and CDR2 from the germline V gene are LGHDT and YNNKEL (reference sequence). The CDR3 region is CASSQEPRTGELFF. CDR3 bases: TGTGCCAGCAGCCAAGAGCCCAGAACCGGGGAGCTGTTTTTT.

This rearrangement joins TRBV27 to TRBJ2-2; D is perhaps TRBD1 (6 bases). Trimming cost V 2 bases and J 6 bases, with 13 bases left between them. The CDR3 has 15 residues. Germline V gives CDR1 MNHEY, CDR2 SMNVEV (reference sequence). CDR3 sequence: CASSLERTAAGELFF. The CDR3 DNA is TGTGCCAGCAGTTTAGAGAGGACAGCCGCCGGGGAGCTGTTTTTT.

The chain combines TRBV29-1 with TRBJ2-3, with D hard to call. This CDR3 is 13 amino acids long. Trimming removed 6 bases at V and 2 bases at J, with 12 bases between. Germline lookup yields CDR1 SQVTM and CDR2 ANQGSEA. This CDR3 is CSVLLVYTDTQYF. The DNA of the CDR3 is TGCAGCGTCCTCCTCGTATACACAGATACGCAGTATTTT.

This clone occurred a few times. This chain links TRBV18 with TRBJ2-3; D may be TRBD1 (6 bases). CDR1 is KGHSH and CDR2 is LQKENI in the germline V gene. The V and J ends lost 4 bases and 3 bases respectively, with 11 bases between them. The CDR3 covers 14 residues. In nucleotides, the CDR3 is TGTGCCAGCTCACTACAGGGTATGACAGATACGCAGTATTTT. It translates to CASSLQGMTDTQYF.

The chain joins TRBV7-3 to TRBJ2-7, with 11 bases lining up with TRBD2. Germline CDR1 SGHTA, CDR2 FQGTGA. The V and J ends lost 5 bases and 4 bases, in that order; junction bases with no gene match: 4. The CDR3 consists of 14 residues. The CDR3 loop is CASSISGGAYEQYF. The DNA for the CDR3 is TGTGCCAGCAGCATTAGCGGGGGGGCTTACGAGCAGTACTTC.

The chain links TRBV24-1 to TRBJ1-5; D might be TRBD1 (5 bases). The V and J ends lost 2 bases and 0 bases respectively, with 7 bases between them. The CDR3 extends over 15 amino acids. CDR1 is KGHDR, CDR2 SFDVKD, per germline. The CDR3 region is CATSDSGGSNQPQHF. The CDR3, as DNA: TGTGCCACCAGTGATTCGGGGGGTAGCAATCAGCCCCAGCATTTT.